These 15 T cell receptor beta chains came from one sample sequenced in a study of pediatric ulcerative colitis. The assay was immunoSEQ multiplex PCR, and TCRdb's table has in-frame clones only and misses some. The table has under 20,000 clones, about two thirds seen once. During colonoscopy, one to two rectal pinch biopsies were collected. The specimen was gut tissue. Receptors were obtained from a girl between 5 and 17 years old with moderate ulcerative colitis.

This clone occurred a few times. The chain carries TRBV6-5 and TRBJ1-2; D is perhaps TRBD1 (5 bases). In germline, CDR1 is MNHEY, CDR2 SVGAGI. The CDR3 has 14 residues. Between the trimmed V and J ends, which lost 0 bases and 7 bases, there was a span of 12 bases. Written as DNA, the CDR3 is TGTGCCAGCAGTTACTCGACCGGGGCCGGTGGCTACACCTTC. Protein: CASSYSTGAGGYTF.

CDR3 amino acids: CASSLAAGGGEETQYF. CDR3 sequence (DNA): TGCGCCAGCAGCTTGGCCGCGGGGGGCGGGGAAGAGACCCAGTACTTC. V gene TRBV5-1 combines with J gene TRBJ2-5; TRBD2 matches at 8 bases. This CDR3 comprises 16 residues. V was clipped by 0 bases and J by 3 bases; unmatched bases: 7. CDR1 is SGHRS, CDR2 YFSETQ, per germline.

The CDR3 reads CSVVGRGRSYGYTF. The DNA of the CDR3 is TGCAGCGTTGTCGGCAGGGGGCGATCCTATGGCTACACCTTC. This chain connects TRBV29-1 to TRBJ1-2, with TRBD1 matching 8 bases. CDR1 is SQVTM, CDR2 ANQGSEA, per germline. The CDR3 contains 14 residues. V lost 4 bases, J lost 4 bases, and 8 bases stayed unmatched.

This chain joins TRBV10-3 and TRBJ1-3; no definite D call. Germline V gene lookup returns CDR1 ENHRY and CDR2 SYGVKD. The germline V and J ends were trimmed by 5 bases and 0 bases, with 8 bases remaining between them. There are 14 residues in the CDR3. CDR3 DNA sequence: TGTGCCATCAGTCTGAAGAGCTCTGGAAACACCATATATTTT. Its protein product is CAISLKSSGNTIYF.

The gene calls are TRBV20-1 and TRBJ2-7; D unresolved. Germline values: CDR1 DFQATT, CDR2 SNEGSKA (reference sequence). This CDR3 has 11 residues. Between the trimmed V and J ends, which lost 4 bases and 3 bases, there was a span of 7 bases. CDR3 bases: TGCAGTGCTATCCCGATCTACGAGCAGTACTTC. Protein sequence: CSAIPIYEQYF.

This clone has a single count. The CDR3 coding sequence is TGTGCCATCAGCGGACTAGCGGGAGGGCTGGGTGAGCAGTTCTTC. Encoded protein: CAISGLAGGLGEQFF. The genes are TRBV10-3 and TRBJ2-1, with 15 nucleotides matching TRBD2. Germline-derived CDR1 and CDR2 are ENHRY and SYGVKD. The CDR3 loop spans 15 amino acids. J was trimmed by 9 bases and V by 6 bases; bases with no gene match: 6.

This chain connects TRBV5-6 to TRBJ2-3; the match to TRBD2 covers 8 bases. The CDR3 loop spans 14 amino acids. Per germline, CDR1 SGHDT and CDR2 YYEEEE. J was trimmed by 5 bases and V by 6 bases; bases with no gene match: 8. DNA of the CDR3: TGTGCCAGCACCCCCGCGGGGGGTCAAGATACGCAGTATTTT. Encoded protein: CASTPAGGQDTQYF.

This clone was found a few times. The chain is built from TRBV7-9 and TRBJ2-2; D is undetermined. Trimming removed 5 bases at V and 4 bases at J, with 8 bases between. Per germline, CDR1 SEHNR and CDR2 FQNEAQ (reference sequence). This CDR3 contains 13 residues. The CDR3 sequence: CASSLRVTGELFF. CDR3 nucleotides: TGTGCCAGCAGCCTCCGCGTCACCGGGGAGCTGTTTTTT. Full variable domain (missing parts from reference TRBV7-9 and TRBJ2-2): DTGVSQNPRHKITKRGQNVTFRCDPISEHNRLYWYRQTLGQGPEFLTYFQNEAQLEKSRLLSDRFSAERPKGSFSTLEIQRTEQGDSAMYLCASSLRVTGELFFGEGSRLTVL.

The DNA of the CDR3 is TGCGCCAGCAGCTTGACCGGACAGGGGGGTACTGAAGCTTTCTTT. This sequence encodes CASSLTGQGGTEAFF. The rearrangement uses TRBV5-1 and TRBJ1-1, with TRBD1 matching 10 bases. The germline CDR1 and CDR2 sequences are SGHRS and YFSETQ. This CDR3 is 15 amino acids long. Trimming cost V 1 base and J 5 bases; bases outside gene matches: 5.

The CDR3 coding sequence is TGTGCCAGCAGCGTAGTGGGGTGGACAGATACGCAGTATTTT. It is translated as CASSVVGWTDTQYF. The rearrangement links TRBV9 to TRBJ2-3; D gene unclear. This CDR3 has 14 residues. Trimming removed 0 bases from V and 3 bases from J, with 8 bases in between. From germline, CDR1 is SGDLS and CDR2 YYNGEE.

V usage is TRBV4-2 and J usage is TRBJ2-7; D gene uncertain. The CDR3 is made up of 17 amino acids. V was clipped by 0 bases and J by 2 bases, with 17 bases between them. Germline CDR1 reads LGHNA; CDR2 reads YNFKEQ. CDR3 DNA: TGTGCCAGCAGCCAAGATATATCCGGACGGAACCCCTACGAGCAGTACTTC. This gives the protein CASSQDISGRNPYEQYF.

In this sample, this clone turned up once. The J gene is TRBJ1-3, the V gene TRBV28, with unresolved D. V was pared by 4 bases and J by 1 base, with 11 bases between. CDR1 is MDHEN and CDR2 is SYDVKM in the germline V gene. The length of the CDR3 is 15 residues. CDR3 sequence (DNA): TGTGCCAGCAGTTCCCGGGAAAGATCTGGAAACACCATATATTTT. Protein: CASSSRERSGNTIYF.

The V call is TRBV7-3, the J call TRBJ2-1; the D gene is possibly TRBD2 (6 bases). V lost 2 bases and J 6 bases, leaving 14 bases between the germline ends. This CDR3 contains 15 residues. CDR1 and CDR2 from the germline V gene are SGHTA and FQGTGA. CDR3 nucleotides: TGTGCCAGCAGCTTAGGGGGACTCGCGTCCAATGAGCAGTTCTTC. The encoded protein is CASSLGGLASNEQFF.

The chain is built from TRBV21-1 and TRBJ1-1. TRBV21-1 is a pseudogene locus. The CDR3 is 14 residues long. The CDR3 coding sequence is TGTGCCAGCAGCAAGTTTAGGCTGAACACTGAAGCTTTCTTT. The encoded protein is CASSKFRLNTEAFF.

The V gene is TRBV5-1, the J gene TRBJ2-7; D uncertain. Germline assignment: CDR1 SGHRS and CDR2 YFSETQ. Deletions cut 5 bases from V and 2 bases from J, with 14 bases between. This CDR3 is built from 14 residues. CDR3 amino acids: CASRTSPNTYEQYF. In nucleotides, the CDR3 is TGCGCCAGCAGGACCTCCCCGAACACCTACGAGCAGTACTTC.